This entry concerns a single T cell receptor beta chain. Its antigen remains unidentified. Only in-frame clones appear in the TCRdb table, and some are missing; sequencing was by immunoSEQ multiplex PCR. The data show millions of clones, just over 90% seen once. The sample originates from a study of shared clonotypes between healthy human individuals. The CDR3 has 12 amino acids. Germline V gives CDR1 MNHNY, CDR2 SVGAGI (reference sequence). Between the trimmed V and J ends, which lost 5 bases and 8 bases, there was a span of 10 bases. General study findings and limits: Compared with memory subsets, naive subsets generally had larger estimated richness.

The rearrangement uses TRBV6-6 and TRBJ2-1; D call uncertain. The sample comprised naive CD4+ T cells sorted from blood. Subset indicated: CD45RA+ positively selected. This TCR was sampled from a man between 18 and 35 years old in good health. The CDR3 coding sequence is TGTGCCAGCAGTGATGTCAACTATGAGCAGTTCTTC. It yields the protein CASSDVNYEQFF.